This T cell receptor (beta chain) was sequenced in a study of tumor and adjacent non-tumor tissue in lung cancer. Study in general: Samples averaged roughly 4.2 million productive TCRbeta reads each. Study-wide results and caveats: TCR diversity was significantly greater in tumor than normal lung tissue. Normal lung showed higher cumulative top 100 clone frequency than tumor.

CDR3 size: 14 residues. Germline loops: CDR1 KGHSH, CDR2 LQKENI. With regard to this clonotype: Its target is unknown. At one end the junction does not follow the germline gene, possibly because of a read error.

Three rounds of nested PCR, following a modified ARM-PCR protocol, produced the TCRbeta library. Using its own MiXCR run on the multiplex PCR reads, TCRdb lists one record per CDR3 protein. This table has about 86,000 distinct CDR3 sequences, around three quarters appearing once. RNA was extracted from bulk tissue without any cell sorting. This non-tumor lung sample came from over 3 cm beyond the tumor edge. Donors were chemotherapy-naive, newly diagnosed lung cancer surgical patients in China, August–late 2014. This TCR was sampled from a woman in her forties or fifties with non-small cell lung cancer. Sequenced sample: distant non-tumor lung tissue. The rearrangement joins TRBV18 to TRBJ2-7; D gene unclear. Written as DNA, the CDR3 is TGTGCCAGCCCACCCGGGTCTGGAGACTACGAGCAGTACTTC. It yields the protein CASPPGSGDYEQYF.